The clone carrying this T cell receptor beta chain has a handful of counts. Its specificity is unknown. Trimming took 6 bases from V and 1 from J, leaving 11 bases between them. The length of the CDR3 is 14 residues. This sample is drawn from a study of metastatic and nonmetastatic thyroid tumors. MiXCR re-clonotyped the PCR reads for TCRdb. The sample yields tens of thousands of clones, less than 30% seen once. Prior to thyroid surgery, none of the patients had received any treatment. The study, taken as a whole, reports: Reportedly, malignant thyroid tumors had significantly higher TCR beta diversity than benign nodules, in blood and tumor.

The chain joins TRBV12-3 or TRBV12-4 to TRBJ2-3; possible D gene TRBD1, 6 bases. The receptor was derived from a male donor with papillary thyroid cancer or a benign thyroid nodule (not recorded which). Some clones in this sample may be carry-over from other donors' samples. Sequenced: blood. CDR3 residues: CASRVDSRTDTQYF. CDR3 nucleotide sequence: TGTGCCAGCAGGGTGGACAGCCGCACAGATACGCAGTATTTT.